The clone carrying this T cell receptor (beta chain) has at least ten counts. Its antigen remains unidentified. Germline CDR1 is MDHEN and CDR2 is SYDVKM. The CDR3 runs 11 residues. The V gene lost 5 bases and the J gene lost 8 bases, with 9 bases spanning the gap. UMIs were added to TCR cDNA along with a universal primer site when it was made by 5'RACE template switching. Using its own MiXCR run on the 5' RACE reads, TCRdb lists one record per CDR3 protein. The sample holds 350,000 to 450,000 distinct CDR3 sequences, roughly 6.2% seen once. This specimen belongs to a study of T cells after yellow fever vaccination. Study as a whole: SMART-Seq v4 Ultra Low Input handled preparation of low-cell-number fractions.

Study-wide points: It was a weaker secondary response, yet one that peaked faster, at day 5 versus 15. After the booster, over 95% of CD4 and more than 85% of CD8 primary-response clones were re-detected.

The receptor comes from a man aged 25 to 40 who received the YFV17D yellow fever vaccine. This rearrangement joins TRBV28 to TRBJ1-1, with D possibly TRBD1 on 6 matching bases. This material consisted of PBMCs, taken 5 days after the yellow fever booster vaccination. CDR3 loop: CASSITGEAFF. The CDR3 nucleotides are TGTGCCAGCAGTATTACAGGGGAAGCTTTCTTT.